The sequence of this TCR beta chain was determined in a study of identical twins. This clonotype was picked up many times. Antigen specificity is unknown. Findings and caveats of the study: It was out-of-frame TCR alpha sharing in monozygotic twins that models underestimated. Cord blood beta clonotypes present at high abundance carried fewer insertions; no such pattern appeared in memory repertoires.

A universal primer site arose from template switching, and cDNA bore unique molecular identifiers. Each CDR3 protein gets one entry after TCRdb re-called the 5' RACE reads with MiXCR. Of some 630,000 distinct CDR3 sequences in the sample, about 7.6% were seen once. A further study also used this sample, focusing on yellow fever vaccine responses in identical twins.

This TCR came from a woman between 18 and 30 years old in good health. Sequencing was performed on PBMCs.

The chain's CDR3 is CASGPGTSGRNEQFF. The DNA for the CDR3 is TGTGCCAGCGGGCCCGGGACTAGCGGGAGGAATGAGCAGTTCTTC. This chain connects TRBV9 to TRBJ2-1; the match to TRBD2 covers 15 bases. Trimming cost V 7 bases and J 7 bases; bases outside gene matches: 6. This CDR3 region has 15 residues. Germline V gives CDR1 SGDLS, CDR2 YYNGEE.